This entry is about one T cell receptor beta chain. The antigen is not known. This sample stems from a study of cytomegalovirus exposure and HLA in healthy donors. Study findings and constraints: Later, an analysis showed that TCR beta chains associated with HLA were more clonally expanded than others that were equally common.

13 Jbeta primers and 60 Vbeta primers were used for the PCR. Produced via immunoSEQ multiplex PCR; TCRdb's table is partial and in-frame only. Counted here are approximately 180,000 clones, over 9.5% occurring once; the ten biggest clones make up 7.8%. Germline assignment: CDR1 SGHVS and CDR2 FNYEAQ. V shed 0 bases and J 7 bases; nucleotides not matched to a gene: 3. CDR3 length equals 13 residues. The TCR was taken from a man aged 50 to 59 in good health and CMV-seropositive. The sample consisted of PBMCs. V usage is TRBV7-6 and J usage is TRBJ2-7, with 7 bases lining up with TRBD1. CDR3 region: CASSLAGGGEQYV. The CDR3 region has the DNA TGTGCCAGCAGCTTAGCAGGGGGCGGGGAGCAGTACGTC.